The clone carrying this TCR beta chain showed up just once. As yet, its antigen is unknown. The data are from a study of OX40 agonist ivuxolimab in advanced cancers. About the research overall: Enrolled patients in dose escalation had cancers that were hepatocellular carcinoma, melanoma, renal cell or head and neck cancer. The group had a mean age of 60 years, ranged from roughly 20 to 80, and was 82.7% male.

Generated by immunoSEQ multiplex PCR, the TCRdb table keeps only in-frame clones and is missing some. The sample lists 70,000 or so clones; 92% were seen once. Study-wide points: Clonal expansion was seen in CD4+ and CD8+ blood T cells by week 6 at 0.1 to 3.0 mg/kg.

The germline gives CDR1 SGHTA, CDR2 FQGNSA. V lost 1 base, J lost 6 bases, and 10 bases lay in between. The CDR3 covers 14 residues. J is TRBJ2-1 and V is TRBV7-2; D gene unclear. This material consisted of CD4+ or CD8+ T cells sorted from blood, taken in a trial of the OX40 agonist ivuxolimab. The clonotype comes from an adult with an advanced solid tumor such as melanoma, head and neck, liver or kidney cancer. CDR3 sequence: CASSLDLGFNEQFF. DNA of the CDR3: TGTGCCAGCAGCTTAGATCTGGGGTTCAATGAGCAGTTCTTC.